One and the same sample provided the 22 T cell receptor beta chains below, sequenced in a study of cytomegalovirus exposure and HLA in healthy donors. The PCR ran on 60 Vbeta and 13 Jbeta primers. Only in-frame clones appear in the TCRdb table, and some are missing; sequencing was by immunoSEQ multiplex PCR. The sample lists around 150,000 clones; about 75% were seen once. What was sequenced was PBMCs. The receptors here all came from a woman in her forties or fifties in good health and CMV-seropositive.

This clone came up a few times. This chain uses TRBV4-1 with TRBJ2-7; 7 nucleotides match TRBD1. The germline V gene encodes CDR1 MGHRA and CDR2 YSYEKL. Trimming took 0 bases from V and 0 from J; bases not matched to a gene: 2. The CDR3 has 15 amino acids. CDR3 bases: TGCGCCAGCAGCCAAGAAACAGGGGACTCCTACGAGCAGTACTTC. Translating gives CASSQETGDSYEQYF.

This chain joins TRBV7-8 and TRBJ2-7, with TRBD2 matching over 11 bases. The CDR3 is 14 residues long. CDR1 and CDR2 (germline): SGHVS, FQNEAQ. The V and J ends lost 8 bases and 6 bases, in that order; junction bases with no gene match: 9. The chain's CDR3 is CASENSGRASEQYF. The CDR3 region has the DNA TGTGCCAGCGAAAATAGCGGGAGGGCCAGCGAGCAGTACTTC.

This clone was seen more than once but under ten times. The chain links TRBV14 to TRBJ1-1; perhaps TRBD1 as D (6 bases). CDR3 length: 13 residues. Germline lookup yields CDR1 SGHDN and CDR2 FVKESK. The germline V and J ends were trimmed by 3 bases and 4 bases, with 9 bases remaining between them. The CDR3 nucleotides read TGTGCCAGCAGCCACCAACAGGGCACTGAAGCTTTCTTT. Translation: CASSHQQGTEAFF.

The gene calls are TRBV15 and TRBJ1-5, with D unclear. Germline V gene data show CDR1 as LNHNV and CDR2 as YYDKDF (reference sequence). The V gene lost 1 base and the J gene lost 2 bases, with 12 bases spanning the gap. CDR3 size: 16 residues. The CDR3 sequence: CATSRGGSRGNQPQHF. The CDR3, as DNA: TGTGCCACCAGCAGAGGAGGCTCCCGGGGCAATCAGCCCCAGCATTTT.

This chain connects TRBV27 to TRBJ2-5; TRBD1 matches 7 bases. The V and J ends lost 8 bases and 1 base, in that order; junction bases with no gene match: 7. Germline V lookup: CDR1 MNHEY, CDR2 SMNVEV (reference sequence). This CDR3 spans 14 amino acids. The CDR3: CASRNRGAQETQYF. The CDR3 region has the DNA TGTGCCAGCCGGAACAGGGGAGCCCAAGAGACCCAGTACTTC.

This chain joins TRBV2 and TRBJ2-3, with 8 positions matching TRBD2. The germline V gene encodes CDR1 SNHLY and CDR2 FYNNEI. The CDR3 length is 17 residues. The J segment lost 4 bases and the V segment lost 2 bases, leaving 11 bases of the junction unmatched. CDR3 bases: TGTGCCAGCAGTGAACGCGGGACTAGATGGATTGCAGATACGCAGTATTTT. This encodes CASSERGTRWIADTQYF.

V and J are TRBV25-1 and TRBJ2-7; D is ambiguous. This CDR3 is built from 12 residues. The V end was cut by 4 bases, the J end by 3 bases, with 7 bases between. The germline gives CDR1 MGHDK, CDR2 SYGVNS. The CDR3, as DNA: TGTGCCAGCAGTGTAGGAGTCTACGAGCAGTACTTC. The encoded protein is CASSVGVYEQYF.

The chain joins TRBV28 to TRBJ2-3, with 9 bases that match TRBD1. The length of the CDR3 is 13 residues. With V trimmed by 8 bases and J by 1 base, 1 base remained unmatched. From germline, CDR1 is MDHEN and CDR2 SYDVKM. This chain's CDR3 is CASRTGGTDTQYF. The CDR3 DNA reads TGTGCCAGCCGGACAGGGGGCACAGATACGCAGTATTTT. Filled out from reference TRBV28 and TRBJ2-3, the complete variable domain reads DVKVTQSSRYLVKRTGEKVFLECVQDMDHENMFWYRQDPGLGLRLIYFSYDVKMKEKGDIPEGYSVSREKKERFSLILESASTNQTSMYLCASRTGGTDTQYFGPGTRLTVL.

The chain has TRBV10-2 and TRBJ2-7; TRBD1 aligns across 8 bases. CDR3 length: 13 amino acids. Looked up from germline, CDR1 is WSHSY and CDR2 is SAAADI. The V segment lost 5 bases and the J segment 5 bases; nucleotides outside the gene matches: 5. The CDR3 here is CASSPTGVHEQYF. CDR3 sequence (DNA): TGCGCCAGCAGTCCGACAGGGGTGCACGAGCAGTACTTC.

This clone was observed once. The rearrangement uses TRBV19 and TRBJ2-2; TRBD2 agrees at 7 bases. The germline CDR1 and CDR2 sequences are LNHDA and SQIVND (reference sequence). With V trimmed by 1 base and J by 5 bases, 13 bases remained unmatched. This CDR3 is 18 amino acids long. The CDR3 nucleotides read TGTGCCAGTAGTATAGTCGGTGTGGCAGCGGGAAGGACCGGGGAGCTGTTTTTT. It codes for CASSIVGVAAGRTGELFF.

This rearrangement joins TRBV9 to TRBJ2-3; TRBD2 aligns across 7 bases. CDR1 SGDLS and CDR2 YYNGEE come from the germline V gene. The CDR3 loop spans 19 amino acids. With 4 bases clipped from V and 1 base from J, the junction kept 18 bases outside the gene matches. CDR3 region: CASSPRTSRGLGGTDTQYF. The DNA for the CDR3 is TGTGCCAGCAGCCCCAGGACTAGTAGGGGTCTAGGGGGCACAGATACGCAGTATTTT.

V gene TRBV18 combines with J gene TRBJ1-2, with D possibly being TRBD1 (5 bases). Trimming pared 3 bases from V and 7 bases from J, leaving 12 bases between. Per the germline V gene, CDR1 is KGHSH and CDR2 is LQKENI. The CDR3 extends over 13 amino acids. CDR3 residues: CASSPQDIAGYTF. The CDR3 DNA sequence: TGTGCCAGCTCACCCCAGGACATCGCTGGCTACACCTTC.

The sample holds one count of this clone. This specimen includes other DNA sequences encoding the same CDR3. The chain couples TRBV20-1 to TRBJ1-2, with unresolved D. This CDR3 is 11 amino acids long. Germline-derived CDR1 and CDR2 are DFQATT and SNEGSKA (reference sequence). V was pared by 3 bases and J by 4 bases, with 6 bases between. In nucleotides, the CDR3 is TGCAGTGCTAGGCGGGGCTATGGCTACACCTTC. Translated, it gives CSARRGYGYTF.

The gene calls are TRBV28 and TRBJ1-1, with a tentative D call TRBD1 (6 bases). The CDR3 covers 13 residues. In germline, CDR1 is MDHEN, CDR2 SYDVKM. Trimming cost V 5 bases and J 3 bases, with 10 bases left between them. As DNA, the CDR3 is TGTGCCAGCAGTCAGGGGTCATACACTGAAGCTTTCTTT. Translated: CASSQGSYTEAFF. The entire variable domain, with the rest obtained from reference TRBV28 and TRBJ1-1, is as follows: DVKVTQSSRYLVKRTGEKVFLECVQDMDHENMFWYRQDPGLGLRLIYFSYDVKMKEKGDIPEGYSVSREKKERFSLILESASTNQTSMYLCASSQGSYTEAFFGQGTRLTVV.

This sequence joins TRBV5-6 and TRBJ2-1; 8 bases line up with TRBD2. Looked up from germline, CDR1 is SGHDT and CDR2 is YYEEEE. This CDR3 is 16 amino acids long. V lost 0 bases, J lost 8 bases, and 10 bases stayed unmatched. DNA for the CDR3: TGTGCCAGCAGCTTGGATTTCGGACTAGCTTTGTATGAGCAGTTCTTC. Amino acids: CASSLDFGLALYEQFF.

This clone was seen a few times. This chain connects TRBV5-4 to TRBJ2-2; 11 nucleotides agree with TRBD2. V gave up 3 bases and J gave up 3 bases; unmatched junction bases: 4. The germline CDR1 and CDR2 sequences are SGHNT and YYREEE (reference sequence). The CDR3 contains 16 residues. In DNA, the CDR3 is TGTGCCAGCAGCTATAAACTAGCGGGGGACACCGGGGAGCTGTTTTTT. Translating gives CASSYKLAGDTGELFF.

This chain connects TRBV10-3 to TRBJ2-3; 9 bases line up with TRBD1. Germline V gene lookup returns CDR1 ENHRY and CDR2 SYGVKD. This CDR3 contains 13 residues. V lost 2 bases and J lost 9; bases outside the gene matches: 3. The CDR3 region is CAISENGQGTQYF. CDR3 nucleotides: TGTGCCATCAGTGAGAATGGACAGGGGACGCAGTATTTT.

This clone was detected many times. V and J are TRBV7-2 and TRBJ1-1, with D unresolved. There are 13 residues in the CDR3. In germline, CDR1 is SGHTA, CDR2 FQGNSA. Trimming removed 3 bases at V and 6 bases at J, with 11 bases between. The chain's CDR3 is CASSFRRDPEAFF. For the CDR3, the DNA is TGTGCCAGCAGCTTTCGGCGGGATCCTGAAGCTTTCTTT.

V is TRBV5-5 and J is TRBJ2-2; 9 bases agree with TRBD1. CDR1 and CDR2 from the germline V gene are SGHKS and YYEKEE (reference sequence). The CDR3 extends over 17 amino acids. Trimming removed 4 bases from V and 8 bases from J; junction bases left unmatched: 15. The CDR3 reads CASSPPIGTGFSGELFF. The CDR3 region has the DNA TGTGCCAGCAGCCCGCCCATCGGGACAGGGTTTTCTGGGGAGCTGTTTTTT.

The chain joins TRBV5-6 to TRBJ2-5; tentatively, D is TRBD2 (5 bases). The V and J ends lost 1 base and 2 bases respectively, with 9 bases between them. Germline V gene data show CDR1 as SGHDT and CDR2 as YYEEEE. The CDR3 sequence is 14 residues long. CDR3 residues: CASSLSGRQETQYF. The DNA of the CDR3 is TGTGCCAGCAGCTTGAGTGGGAGACAAGAGACCCAGTACTTC.

This clone was detected a few times. The chain has TRBV19 and TRBJ1-6; 7 bases fit TRBD1. V was pared by 5 bases and J by 4 bases, with 8 bases of the junction left unmatched. The CDR3 covers 16 residues. Germline CDR1 reads LNHDA; CDR2 reads SQIVND (reference sequence). CDR3: CASSSQGQIYNSPLHF. The CDR3 nucleotides read TGTGCCAGTAGTTCCCAGGGACAGATTTATAATTCACCCCTCCACTTT.

The gene calls are TRBV7-2 and TRBJ1-6; 7 bases are a match to TRBD1. This CDR3 comprises 14 residues. The germline gives CDR1 SGHTA, CDR2 FQGNSA. Unmatched junction bases numbered 4, after V lost 2 bases and J lost 9 bases. CDR3 in DNA: TGTGCCAGCAGCTTACAGGGGGATCTTTCACCCCTCCACTTT. Its protein product is CASSLQGDLSPLHF.